This TCR beta chain was retrieved from a study of shared T cell receptors in the human thymus. The repertoire was sequenced with immunoSEQ multiplex PCR; TCRdb's copy has only in-frame clones and lacks some. The table has 600,000 or so clones, 80% to 90% seen once; the top ten hold under 0.01%. The table lists this clone with a count of one. Trimming at V came to 5 bases and at J to 2 bases, leaving 5 bases not matched to a gene. Germline V lookup: CDR1 MNHEY, CDR2 SVGAGI. The CDR3 length is 14 residues. The same sample was also studied in work on human thymus T cells. As that study records: Serving as donors were healthy Finnish infants, each of whom was having open corrective surgery for congenital heart defects. Resections from corrective heart surgery provided thymus tissue. An apparent bias in V and J gene usage was seen in thymic and blood repertoires.

This rearrangement joins TRBV6-5 to TRBJ2-7; the match to TRBD1 covers 8 bases. This clonotype was sampled from a boy in the first two years of life with a congenital heart defect. Material: thymocytes. CDR3 sequence reads: CASSGTGSPYEQYF. For the CDR3, the DNA is TGTGCCAGCAGTGGGACAGGTTCTCCCTACGAGCAGTACTTC.